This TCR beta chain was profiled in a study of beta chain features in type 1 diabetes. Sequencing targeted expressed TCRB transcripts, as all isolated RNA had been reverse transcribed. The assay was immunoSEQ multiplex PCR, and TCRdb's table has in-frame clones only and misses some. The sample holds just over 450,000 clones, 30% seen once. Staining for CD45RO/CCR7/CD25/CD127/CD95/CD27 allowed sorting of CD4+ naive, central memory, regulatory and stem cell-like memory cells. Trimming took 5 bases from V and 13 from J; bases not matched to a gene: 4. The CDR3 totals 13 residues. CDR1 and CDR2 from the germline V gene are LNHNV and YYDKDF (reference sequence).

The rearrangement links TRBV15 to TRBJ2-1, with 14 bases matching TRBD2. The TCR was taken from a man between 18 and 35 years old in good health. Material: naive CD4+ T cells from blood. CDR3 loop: CATSVGLAGDQFF. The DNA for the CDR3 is TGTGCCACCAGCGTGGGACTAGCGGGAGATCAGTTCTTC.